The clone carrying this T cell receptor (beta chain) was picked up many times. Its specificity is unknown. Trimming removed 1 base from V and 7 bases from J, with 8 bases in between. Per germline, CDR1 SGHAT and CDR2 FQNNGV. There are 12 residues in the CDR3. The source of the sample is a study of read filtering for tumor transcriptome and immune sequencing. Study-level information: After DNase treatment, RNA was made into whole-transcriptome libraries. Per sample, TCR-region reads ranged about 4 to 10.27 million by IR-seq, roughly 85 to 1,400 by RNA-seq. General study results and limits: Dropping single-read clonotypes raised IR-seq and RNA-seq shared-clonotype correlation.

From about 0.4 ug of RNA, a library with molecular barcoded alpha/delta and beta/gamma adaptors was made. TCRdb itself ran the reads through MiXCR, one entry per CDR3 protein. The table has tens of thousands of distinct CDR3 sequences, around 11% seen once; the top ten hold 30% to 40%. The receptor was derived from a donor aged 40 or over with multiple myeloma. V gene TRBV11-2 combines with J gene TRBJ2-7; no firm D call. The sample was a population of CD138-negative cells sorted from bone marrow. Here the CDR3 reads CASSLGSQEQYF. The CDR3 DNA follows: TGTGCCAGCAGCTTAGGCTCCCAGGAGCAGTACTTC.